These T cell receptor beta chains were read from a single sample in a study of radiation and T cells in renal cell carcinoma. Sequenced by immunoSEQ multiplex PCR; TCRdb stores in-frame clones only, minus some. The sample records 150,000 to 160,000 clones, roughly 87% being singletons. Specimen: blood, collected from a patient whose treatment included radiotherapy and nephrectomy. The receptor source for this set is a woman aged 45-59 years with renal cell carcinoma. Both conserved end residues are part of each CDR3. D genes are given only for firm matches. Expanded clones are given a class, and other clones once, few, many or no size at all.

D | J | size | V | DNA | CDR3
NA | TRBJ2-1 | once | TRBV5-1 | TGCGCCAGCAGGTTGGGTCCGGGCTCCTACAATGAGCAGTTCTTC | CASRLGPGSYNEQFF
TRBD2 | TRBJ2-5 | once | TRBV7-9 | TGTGCCAGTGAACTGGGGGGGTACCAAGAGACCCAGTACTTC | CASELGGYQETQYF
NA | TRBJ2-3 | NA | TRBV6-6 | TGTGCCAGCCGACAGCGGCGGGGCACAGATACGCAGTATTTT | CASRQRRGTDTQYF
NA | TRBJ1-4 | NA | TRBV19 | TGTGCCAGCTGGGGCGCAGGACAGCCTACAACTAATGAAAAACTGTTTTTT | CASWGAGQPTTNEKLFF
TRBD1 | TRBJ1-5 | NA | TRBV10-3 | TGTGCCATCAGTGGGACAGGGAACGGTCAGCCCCAGCATTTT | CAISGTGNGQPQHF
NA | TRBJ2-1 | NA | TRBV4-1 | TGCGCCAGCAGCCATCTCCCCCGGGGCGCGGGGACCTTCGATGAGCAGTTCTTC | CASSHLPRGAGTFDEQFF
TRBD1 | TRBJ1-1 | NA | TRBV6-4 | TGTGCCAGCCGCAGGGACAGGGGGAACACTGAAGCTTTCTTT | CASRRDRGNTEAFF
TRBD1 | TRBJ1-1 | NA | TRBV6-5 | TGTGCCAGCAGTTACACGGGACAGGGCGTTTTCTCTGAAGCTTTCTTT | CASSYTGQGVFSEAFF
NA | TRBJ2-6 | NA | TRBV5-1 | TGCGCCAGCAGCTCTGACATCGTCTCTGGGGCCAACGTCCTGACTTTC | CASSSDIVSGANVLTF
NA | TRBJ2-2 | NA | TRBV19 | TGTGCCAGTAGTGGGGCGGTGGGGAACACCGGGGAGCTGTTTTTT | CASSGAVGNTGELFF
NA | TRBJ2-2 | few | TRBV9 | TGTGCCAGCAGCGTCAGGGTTAACACCGGGGAGCTGTTTTTT | CASSVRVNTGELFF
TRBD1 | TRBJ1-1 | once | TRBV6-1 | TGTGCCACCAGGACAGGCTCGGCTTTCTTT | CATRTGSAFF
NA | TRBJ1-1 | NA | TRBV19 | TGTGCCAGTAGTATCCAGGGGACTTGGACTGAAGCTTTCTTT | CASSIQGTWTEAFF
TRBD1 | TRBJ2-1 | NA | TRBV5-6 | TGTGCCGGCAGCTTGGCCAAGAGAGCCAGGGGGCTGAATGAGCAGTTCTTC | CAGSLAKRARGLNEQFF
NA | TRBJ1-5 | NA | TRBV19 | TGTGCCAGTACGGCGGGTCTTAGCAATCAGCCCCAGCATTTT | CASTAGLSNQPQHF
NA | TRBJ2-1 | NA | TRBV9 | TGTGCCAGCAGCCCGGGCCGGAGCTCCTACAATGAGCAGTTCTTC | CASSPGRSSYNEQFF
NA | TRBJ2-5 | NA | TRBV19 | TGTGCCAGTAGTCCCTCCCCCACAGGGGGGGTACAAGAGACCCAGTACTTC | CASSPSPTGGVQETQYF
NA | TRBJ2-1 | NA | TRBV6-5 | TGTGCCAGCACCAAGGAGGCAGACAATGAGCAGTTCTTC | CASTKEADNEQFF
TRBD1 | TRBJ2-1 | NA | TRBV15 | TGTGCCACCAGCATTGAAAACGCTTTTACCTACAGGGGTACGAGCTCCTACAATGAGCAGTTCTTC | CATSIENAFTYRGTSSYNEQFF
TRBD2 | TRBJ2-1 | NA | TRBV15 | TGTGCCACCAGCAGAATAGCGGGGGCGTACAATGAGCAGTTCTTC | CATSRIAGAYNEQFF